Shown below are 5 T cell receptor beta chains from a single sample sequenced in a study of cytomegalovirus exposure and HLA in healthy donors. Profiled with immunoSEQ multiplex PCR; TCRdb holds only in-frame clones, not every one. This table has around 300,000 clones, just over 85% appearing once. The sample consisted of PBMCs. The receptors were gathered from a woman younger than 30 in good health and CMV-seronegative.

This clone was found a few times. This chain joins TRBV29-1 and TRBJ1-5, with D perhaps matching TRBD1 (5 bases). The CDR3 loop spans 13 amino acids. V was pared by 6 bases and J by 3 bases, with 12 bases between. Germline CDR1 is SQVTM and CDR2 is ANQGSEA. Here the CDR3 DNA reads TGCAGCGTCTCGACAGCAAACAATCAGCCCCAGCATTTT. It encodes CSVSTANNQPQHF.

This chain joins TRBV10-1 and TRBJ2-6; the D is unclear. V was pared by 8 bases and J by 0 bases, with 17 bases between. Germline V lookup: CDR1 WNHNN, CDR2 SYGVQD (reference sequence). This CDR3 comprises 17 residues. This chain's CDR3 is CASVRRGRSSGANVLTF. The DNA for the CDR3 is TGCGCCAGCGTCCGCCGTGGGCGTTCCTCTGGGGCCAACGTCCTGACTTTC.

The V and J genes are TRBV7-9 and TRBJ2-7, with D perhaps TRBD2 (6 bases). The CDR3 extends over 15 amino acids. V lost 2 bases to trimming and J lost 5 bases, with 16 bases between them. Germline V gene data show CDR1 as SEHNR and CDR2 as FQNEAQ (reference sequence). CDR3 sequence: CASSLSPGRFDEQYF. CDR3 DNA sequence: TGTGCCAGCAGCTTATCCCCTGGGAGGTTCGACGAGCAGTACTTC. Using reference TRBV7-9 and TRBJ2-7 for the parts outside the CDR3, the full variable domain is DTGVSQNPRHKITKRGQNVTFRCDPISEHNRLYWYRQTLGQGPEFLTYFQNEAQLEKSRLLSDRFSAERPKGSFSTLEIQRTEQGDSAMYLCASSLSPGRFDEQYFGPGTRLTVT.

This sequence joins TRBV4-1 and TRBJ2-3, with a tentative D call TRBD1 (7 bases). V was trimmed by 1 base and J by 0 bases, leaving 20 bases between them. This CDR3 comprises 19 residues. Per germline, CDR1 MGHRA and CDR2 YSYEKL. The CDR3 here is CASSQVAGQSSSSTDTQYF. DNA of the CDR3: TGCGCCAGCAGCCAAGTCGCGGGACAGTCCTCCTCTAGCACAGATACGCAGTATTTT.

This chain uses TRBV19 with TRBJ2-1; TRBD1 is a possible D gene (6 bases). Trimming shortened V by 3 bases and J by 3 bases, and 12 bases separated the two germline ends. Germline V lookup: CDR1 LNHDA, CDR2 SQIVND (reference sequence). This CDR3 region has 15 residues. Written as DNA, the CDR3 is TGTGCCAGTAGTATCTCGCTACAGGGCTACAATGAGCAGTTCTTC. Amino acids: CASSISLQGYNEQFF.